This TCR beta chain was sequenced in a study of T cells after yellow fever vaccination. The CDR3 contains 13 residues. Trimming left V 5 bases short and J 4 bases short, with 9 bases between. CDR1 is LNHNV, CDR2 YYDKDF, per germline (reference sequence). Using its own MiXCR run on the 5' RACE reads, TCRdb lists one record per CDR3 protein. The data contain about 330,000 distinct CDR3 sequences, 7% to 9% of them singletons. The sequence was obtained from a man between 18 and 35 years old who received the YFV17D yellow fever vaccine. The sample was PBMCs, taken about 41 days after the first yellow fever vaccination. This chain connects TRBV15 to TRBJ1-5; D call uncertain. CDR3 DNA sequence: TGTGCCACCAGCCCGCATTTAAATCAGCCCCAGCATTTT. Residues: CATSPHLNQPQHF.